These 29 T cell receptor beta chains were all obtained from the same sample, sequenced in a study of T cell repertoires in cytomegalovirus infection. TCRdb re-called the reads with MiXCR, one entry per CDR3 protein. The sample lists about 150,000 distinct CDR3 sequences; 23% were seen once. Sequenced sample: PBMCs. The receptor set was obtained from a human donor in good health (CMV status not recorded). Some clones in this sample may be carry-over from other donors' samples.

The chain has TRBV10-3 and TRBJ1-1; D is possibly TRBD1 (5 bases). The CDR3 is 15 amino acids. Deletions cut 2 bases from V and 1 base from J, with 11 bases between. Germline V gene sequence: CDR1 ENHRY, CDR2 SYGVKD. CDR3 loop: CAISEQSGQNTEAFF. The CDR3 DNA is TGTGCCATCAGTGAGCAGTCAGGACAGAACACTGAAGCTTTCTTT.

This clonotype has more than one count but fewer than ten. The chain has TRBV6-5 and TRBJ2-7, with 13 nucleotides matching TRBD2. Germline values: CDR1 MNHEY, CDR2 SVGAGI. The CDR3 has 19 amino acids. J gave up 5 bases and V 2 bases, and 15 bases lay outside the gene matches. CDR3 sequence: CASSYNRKPGLAGVNEQYF. CDR3 bases: TGTGCCAGCAGTTACAACCGAAAACCTGGACTAGCGGGAGTTAACGAGCAGTACTTC.

V is TRBV6-5 and J is TRBJ2-5; TRBD2 aligns across 9 bases. The germline CDR1 and CDR2 sequences are MNHEY and SVGAGI. This CDR3 has 17 amino acids. V lost 3 bases to trimming and J lost 0 bases; unmatched junction nucleotides: 8. CDR3 coding DNA: TGTGCCAGCAGTTATGGATCTAGCGGGGAGTACCAAGAGACCCAGTACTTC. Protein: CASSYGSSGEYQETQYF.

V gene TRBV28 combines with J gene TRBJ1-2; D remains ambiguous. The CDR3 runs 16 residues. The V end was cut by 5 bases, the J end by 5 bases, with 21 bases between. Per the germline V gene, CDR1 is MDHEN and CDR2 is SYDVKM. CDR3 protein: CASSLSSSGNYYGYTF. Here the CDR3 DNA reads TGTGCCAGCAGTCTCTCATCCTCCGGGAACTATTATGGCTACACCTTC.

To note about this clonotype: A much larger clone lies one base from this, so it may be a read error. The chain recombines TRBV7-2 with TRBJ1-4; 9 bases align to TRBD1. CDR3 length: 15 amino acids. CDR1 and CDR2 from the germline V gene are SGHTA and FQGNSA. As DNA, the CDR3 is TGTGTCAGCAGGGCGACGGGACAGGGAAGCGAAAAACTGTTTTTT. As protein: CVSRATGQGSEKLFF.

The rearrangement links TRBV19 to TRBJ2-7, with D perhaps being TRBD1 or TRBD2 (5 bases each). CDR1 LNHDA and CDR2 SQIVND come from the germline V gene (reference sequence). The CDR3 spans 15 residues. Trimming removed 1 base at V and 7 bases at J, with 17 bases between. This CDR3 reads CASSIAAGKGREQYF. The CDR3 region has the DNA TGTGCCAGTAGTATAGCGGCAGGAAAGGGACGAGAGCAGTACTTC.

For the CDR3, the DNA is TGTGCCAGCAGCCGAGGGACAGGGGGCGCGGGCGGTGAAAAACTGTTTTTT. It codes for CASSRGTGGAGGEKLFF. The chain links TRBV12-3 or TRBV12-4 to TRBJ1-4, with 12 bases fitting TRBD1. The CDR3 totals 17 residues. Germline trimming cut 6 bases from V and 7 bases from J; bases unmatched to any gene: 12.

This clonotype was seen only a few times. The chain has TRBV11-2 and TRBJ1-2, with a weak D call TRBD1 (6 bases). CDR3 length equals 16 residues. The V end was cut by 5 bases, the J end by 2 bases, with 18 bases between. Looked up from germline, CDR1 is SGHAT and CDR2 is FQNNGV. The CDR3 loop reads CASSQRGSTENYGYTF. CDR3 nucleotide sequence: TGTGCCAGCAGCCAAAGGGGGTCTACAGAGAACTATGGCTACACCTTC.

This clonotype appeared many times. The gene calls are TRBV6-1 and TRBJ2-1; TRBD2 matches at 10 bases. The germline gives CDR1 MNHNS, CDR2 SASEGT. J was trimmed by 9 bases and V by 2 bases; bases with no gene match: 7. This CDR3 region has 15 residues. CDR3 nucleotide sequence: TGTGCCAGCAGTGAACTGGGACTAGCGTATGGTGAGCAGTTCTTC. Translated: CASSELGLAYGEQFF.

Only one count was recorded for this clonotype. The chain uses TRBV28 and TRBJ2-1, with D perhaps TRBD1 or TRBD2 (5 bases each). The germline V gene encodes CDR1 MDHEN and CDR2 SYDVKM. The CDR3 loop spans 12 amino acids. Trimming removed 3 bases from V and 11 bases from J, with 11 bases in between. CDR3 in DNA: TGTGCCAGCAGTTTCCCTGGGACCAAGCAGTTCTTC. This codes for CASSFPGTKQFF.

This clonotype appeared a few times. DNA of the CDR3: TGTGCCAGTAGTATAAGACTAGCGGGAGGGCCGGGTTTTTACAATGAGCAGTTCTTC. Encoded protein: CASSIRLAGGPGFYNEQFF. The chain employs TRBV19 and TRBJ2-1; 14 nucleotides line up with TRBD2. The V segment lost 2 bases and the J segment 4 bases; nucleotides outside the gene matches: 10. This CDR3 is 19 amino acids long. The germline gives CDR1 LNHDA, CDR2 SQIVND (reference sequence). Together with reference TRBV19 and TRBJ2-1, the CDR3 gives the full variable domain: DGGITQSPKYLFRKEGQNVTLSCEQNLNHDAMYWYRQDPGQGLRLIYYSQIVNDFQKGDIAEGYSVSREKKESFPLTVTSAQKNPTAFYLCASSIRLAGGPGFYNEQFFGPGTRLTVL.

This clonotype was found once. The rearrangement links TRBV19 to TRBJ1-5; D is unclear. The germline V gene has CDR1 LNHDA and CDR2 SQIVND (reference sequence). The CDR3 is 13 amino acids. The V gene lost 5 bases and the J gene lost 4 bases, with 9 bases spanning the gap. The CDR3 sequence: CASSVAANQPQHF. The CDR3 DNA follows: TGTGCCAGTAGTGTCGCAGCAAATCAGCCCCAGCATTTT.

A few counts support this clonotype. J is TRBJ1-1 and V is TRBV12-3 or TRBV12-4; D might be TRBD1 (5 bases). The CDR3 extends over 15 amino acids. The V and J ends lost 6 bases and 8 bases respectively, with 22 bases between them. CDR3 DNA: TGTGCCAGCAGCTCCAACCCACCAAGGGACTTGGAAGCTTTCTTT. Translating gives CASSSNPPRDLEAFF.

This clonotype was seen at least ten times. The rearrangement uses TRBV7-2 and TRBJ2-5; 10 bases line up with TRBD2. Germline loops: CDR1 SGHTA, CDR2 FQGNSA. V dropped 5 bases and J dropped 1; count of bases not matched to a gene: 4. The CDR3 covers 15 residues. The CDR3 loop is CASSLQRGGQETQYF. In DNA, the CDR3 is TGTGCCAGCAGCCTTCAGCGGGGGGGCCAAGAGACCCAGTACTTC.

This clonotype came up many times. This sequence joins TRBV2 and TRBJ2-3; tentatively, D is TRBD2 (6 bases). The length of the CDR3 is 15 residues. Germline CDR1 SNHLY, CDR2 FYNNEI. Between the trimmed V and J ends, which lost 6 bases and 2 bases, there was a span of 15 bases. The CDR3 protein is CASRSQGLYTDTQYF. CDR3 DNA: TGTGCCAGCAGAAGTCAGGGACTCTACACAGATACGCAGTATTTT.

This clonotype showed up just once. V gene TRBV4-2 combines with J gene TRBJ1-1, with unresolved D. With 4 bases removed from V and 0 bases from J, the gap between germline ends came to 6 bases. The germline V gene has CDR1 LGHNA and CDR2 YNFKEQ. The CDR3 consists of 13 residues. This CDR3 is CASSPQMNTEAFF. The CDR3 DNA follows: TGTGCCAGCAGCCCTCAGATGAACACTGAAGCTTTCTTT.

This clonotype was observed many times. The gene calls are TRBV7-2 and TRBJ2-2; 7 positions match TRBD2. The ends lost 0 bases at V and 3 bases at J; junction bases unmatched: 7. Germline V CDR1 and CDR2: SGHTA, FQGNSA. This CDR3 contains 17 residues. The CDR3 DNA follows: TGTGCCAGCAGCTTAGCCGTAGCGGGTCTTTACACCGGGGAGCTGTTTTTT. Residues: CASSLAVAGLYTGELFF.

The CDR3 nucleotides read TGTGCCAGCAGTCCCCCATCGAGGCCAGTGGGCGGCTACACCTTC. Its translation is CASSPPSRPVGGYTF. The J gene is TRBJ1-2, the V gene TRBV12-3 or TRBV12-4; D is ambiguous. The CDR3 has 15 amino acids. Between the trimmed V and J ends, which lost 5 bases and 8 bases, there was a span of 21 bases.

The sample holds a few counts of this clonotype. V usage is TRBV7-8 and J usage is TRBJ2-3; the D call may be TRBD1 or TRBD2 (5 bases each). Germline CDR1 is SGHVS and CDR2 is FQNEAQ. The CDR3 length is 16 residues. Trimming cost V 2 bases and J 3 bases, with 15 bases left between them. The CDR3 loop reads CASSLKGNSVTDTQYF. CDR3 in DNA: TGTGCCAGCAGCTTAAAGGGGAATAGCGTAACAGATACGCAGTATTTT.

The chain recombines TRBV2 with TRBJ2-1; 9 positions agree with TRBD2. CDR3 length: 15 amino acids. Per the germline V gene, CDR1 is SNHLY and CDR2 is FYNNEI. Germline trimming cut 4 bases from V and 3 bases from J; bases unmatched to any gene: 4. This CDR3 is CASSGLAGYYNEQFF. CDR3 coding DNA: TGTGCCAGCAGTGGTCTAGCGGGGTACTACAATGAGCAGTTCTTC.

This clonotype was recorded at least ten times. CDR3 region: CASRGEAGNTIYF. The CDR3 DNA sequence: TGTGCCAGCCGGGGGGAAGCTGGAAACACCATATATTTT. The V and J genes are TRBV7-2 and TRBJ1-3; TRBD1 is a possible D gene (5 bases). The CDR3 totals 13 residues. Trimming cost V 8 bases and J 2 bases, with 10 bases left between them. Germline V lookup: CDR1 SGHTA, CDR2 FQGNSA.

This clonotype was detected many times. The chain links TRBV28 to TRBJ2-3, with 9 positions matching TRBD2. From germline, CDR1 is MDHEN and CDR2 SYDVKM. CDR3 size: 15 residues. V gave up 5 bases and J gave up 2 bases; unmatched junction bases: 5. CDR3 bases: TGTGCCAGCAGTCCCCTAGCGGGGTACACAGATACGCAGTATTTT. As protein: CASSPLAGYTDTQYF.

The chain combines TRBV2 with TRBJ2-7; 8 bases align to TRBD1. With V trimmed by 8 bases and J by 2 bases, 8 bases remained unmatched. Germline-derived CDR1 and CDR2 are SNHLY and FYNNEI. This CDR3 region has 14 residues. Here the CDR3 reads CASVIRQGTYEQYF. The CDR3 DNA sequence: TGTGCCAGCGTAATCCGACAGGGGACCTACGAGCAGTACTTC. Full variable domain (outside the CDR3, taken from reference TRBV2 and TRBJ2-7): EPEVTQTPSHQVTQMGQEVILRCVPISNHLYFYWYRQILGQKVEFLVSFYNNEISEKSEIFDDQFSVERPDGSNFTLKIRSTKLEDSAMYFCASVIRQGTYEQYFGPGTRLTVT.

The rearrangement uses TRBV5-1 and TRBJ2-1, with D tentatively TRBD1 or TRBD2 (5 bases each). Germline V gene lookup returns CDR1 SGHRS and CDR2 YFSETQ. CDR3 length: 16 residues. V gave up 4 bases and J gave up 0 bases, with 14 bases separating them. DNA for the CDR3: TGCGCCAGCAGCGCCTCGGGGCCAAGCTCCTACAATGAGCAGTTCTTC. It is translated as CASSASGPSSYNEQFF.

The genes are TRBV9 and TRBJ2-2; no definite D call. The V gene's germline CDR1 is SGDLS and CDR2 YYNGEE. Trimming took 3 bases from V and 7 from J, leaving 10 bases between them. This CDR3 spans 13 amino acids. The CDR3 spells CASSAPVGGELFF. CDR3 nucleotide sequence: TGTGCCAGCAGCGCTCCGGTGGGCGGGGAGCTGTTTTTT.

The chain has TRBV12-3 or TRBV12-4 and TRBJ1-4; 8 bases fit TRBD1. Germline trimming cut 4 bases from V and 4 bases from J; bases unmatched to any gene: 14. The length of the CDR3 is 18 residues. The CDR3 reads CASSSNRDRHQGNEKLFF. The CDR3 nucleotides are TGTGCCAGCAGTTCCAACCGGGACAGGCATCAGGGTAATGAAAAACTGTTTTTT.

The CDR3 loop is CASSSPPGEQYF. The CDR3 nucleotides are TGTGCCAGCAGCTCCCCCCCGGGGGAGCAGTACTTC. The chain carries TRBV7-2 and TRBJ2-7, with D perhaps TRBD2 (5 bases). Germline V CDR1 and CDR2: SGHTA, FQGNSA. V was trimmed by 4 bases and J by 7 bases, leaving 11 bases between them. The CDR3 runs to 12 residues.

The V gene is TRBV5-1, the J gene TRBJ1-2, with TRBD1 as a possible D gene (5 bases). This CDR3 region has 13 residues. Germline CDR1 is SGHRS and CDR2 is YFSETQ. V dropped 0 bases and J dropped 6 bases, with 9 bases sitting between them. This CDR3 reads CASSLAGNNGYTF. As DNA, the CDR3 is TGCGCCAGCAGCTTGGCAGGGAACAATGGCTACACCTTC.

The chain employs TRBV3-1 and TRBJ2-1, with 7 nucleotides matching TRBD1. This CDR3 comprises 14 residues. The V and J ends lost 1 base and 11 bases, in that order; junction bases with no gene match: 8. Germline values: CDR1 LGHDT, CDR2 YNNKEL (reference sequence). The CDR3 sequence: CASSQVRQGGQQFF. CDR3 DNA sequence: TGTGCCAGCAGCCAAGTCCGACAGGGCGGTCAGCAGTTCTTC.